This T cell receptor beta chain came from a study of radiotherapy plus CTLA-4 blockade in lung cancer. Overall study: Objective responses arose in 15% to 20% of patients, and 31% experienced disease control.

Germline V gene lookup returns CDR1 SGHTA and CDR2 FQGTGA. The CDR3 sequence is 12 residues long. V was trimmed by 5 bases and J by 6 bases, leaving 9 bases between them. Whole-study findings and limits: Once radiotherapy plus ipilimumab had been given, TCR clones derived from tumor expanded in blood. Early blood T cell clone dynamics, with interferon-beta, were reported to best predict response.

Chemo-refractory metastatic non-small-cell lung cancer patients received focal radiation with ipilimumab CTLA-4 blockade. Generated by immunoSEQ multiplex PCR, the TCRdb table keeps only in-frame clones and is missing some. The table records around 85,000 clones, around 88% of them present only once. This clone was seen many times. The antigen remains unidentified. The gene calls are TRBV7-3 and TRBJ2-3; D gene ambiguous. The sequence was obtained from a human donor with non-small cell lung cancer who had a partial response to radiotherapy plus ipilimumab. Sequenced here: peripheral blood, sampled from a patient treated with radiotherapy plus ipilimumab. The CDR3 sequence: CASSPNGDTQYF. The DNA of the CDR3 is TGTGCCAGCAGCCCCAATGGCGATACGCAGTATTTT.